The 16 T cell receptor beta chains listed next were all sequenced from one sample in a study of T cell changes during pregnancy in multiple sclerosis. TCRdb's table, derived via immunoSEQ multiplex PCR, lists solely in-frame clones and lacks some. The table lists about 46,000 clones, 92% of them singletons. The sample in question was CD4+ T cells from peripheral blood mononuclear cells, obtained after pregnancy. Source of these receptors: a female donor with multiple sclerosis, enrolled in a pregnancy study.

The genes are TRBV7-9 and TRBJ2-1, with TRBD2 matching over 15 bases. This CDR3 region has 18 residues. CDR1 and CDR2 from the germline V gene are SEHNR and FQNEAQ (reference sequence). The J segment lost 1 base and the V segment lost 1 base, leaving 2 bases of the junction unmatched. For the CDR3, the DNA is TGTGCCAGCAGCTTAGGGGGACTAGCGGGAGGATCCTACAATGAGCAGTTCTTC. It specifies CASSLGGLAGGSYNEQFF.

Concerning this clone: At one end the junction does not follow the germline gene, possibly because of a read error. The chain couples TRBV27 to TRBJ2-4, with TRBD1 matching over 7 bases. The CDR3 consists of 12 residues. From germline, CDR1 is MNHEY and CDR2 SMNVEV (reference sequence). CDR3 loop: CASSFSGTELIF. As DNA, the CDR3 is TGTGCCAGCAGTTTTTCCGGGACAGAGCTCATCTTC.

The rearrangement uses TRBV29-1 and TRBJ2-7; D remains ambiguous. This CDR3 contains 12 residues. The germline gives CDR1 SQVTM, CDR2 ANQGSEA. V was pared by 6 bases and J by 2 bases, with 11 bases between. The CDR3 nucleotides are TGCAGCGTAAAATACAGTACCTACGAGCAGTACTTC. Translation gives CSVKYSTYEQYF.

J is TRBJ2-7 and V is TRBV4-2; TRBD2 matches 10 bases. The CDR3 has 15 amino acids. The germline V gene encodes CDR1 LGHNA and CDR2 YNFKEQ. V shed 5 bases and J 2 bases; nucleotides not matched to a gene: 6. The chain's CDR3 is CASSKGTSDPYEQYF. In DNA form, the CDR3 reads TGTGCCAGCAGCAAAGGGACTAGCGACCCCTACGAGCAGTACTTC.

The rearrangement links TRBV5-1 to TRBJ2-1, with 10 bases aligning to TRBD1. V lost 4 bases to trimming and J lost 6 bases; unmatched junction nucleotides: 13. The CDR3 spans 17 residues. Germline loops: CDR1 SGHRS, CDR2 YFSETQ. CDR3 sequence: CASSLRSTGQGTNEQFF. The CDR3 coding sequence is TGCGCCAGCAGCCTGAGGAGTACGGGACAGGGGACCAATGAGCAGTTCTTC.

The chain uses TRBV7-2 and TRBJ2-3; 11 nucleotides align to TRBD2. CDR3 length equals 16 residues. Germline trimming cut 7 bases from V and 5 bases from J; bases unmatched to any gene: 11. Germline values: CDR1 SGHTA, CDR2 FQGNSA. CDR3 residues: CASTRIAGGPRDTQYF. Written as DNA, the CDR3 is TGTGCCAGCACCAGGATAGCGGGAGGGCCCAGAGATACGCAGTATTTT.

The chain links TRBV5-1 to TRBJ2-7; D perhaps matches TRBD2 (5 bases). The CDR3 sequence is 13 residues long. V gave up 4 bases and J gave up 3 bases, with 11 bases separating them. The germline gives CDR1 SGHRS, CDR2 YFSETQ. CDR3 in DNA: TGCGCCAGCAGCCCGGACTGGAGCTACGAGCAGTACTTC. Amino acids: CASSPDWSYEQYF.

The sample holds one count of this clone. This chain joins TRBV6-1 and TRBJ2-7; TRBD2 matches 7 bases. Germline CDR1 reads MNHNS; CDR2 reads SASEGT. The CDR3 runs 12 residues. After removal of 3 bases from V and 12 bases from J, the junction contained 8 bases not matched to a gene. The CDR3 loop reads CASSEGTINLYF. The CDR3 DNA is TGTGCCAGCAGTGAGGGGACTATTAATCTGTACTTC.

The V call is TRBV10-3, the J call TRBJ2-1; TRBD1 matches at 9 bases. V was pared by 6 bases and J by 3 bases, with 3 bases of the junction left unmatched. The CDR3 length is 14 residues. Germline V gene sequence: CDR1 ENHRY, CDR2 SYGVKD. CDR3 loop: CAIRGQGIYNEQFF. As DNA, the CDR3 is TGTGCCATCAGGGGACAGGGTATCTACAATGAGCAGTTCTTC.

The chain employs TRBV29-1 and TRBJ2-5, with D hard to call. Trimming stripped 3 bases from V and 0 bases from J, with 8 bases between. Germline assignment: CDR1 SQVTM and CDR2 ANQGSEA. The CDR3 runs to 13 residues. The CDR3 loop reads CSVETWYQETQYF. For the CDR3, the DNA is TGCAGCGTTGAGACTTGGTACCAAGAGACCCAGTACTTC.

The chain carries TRBV19 and TRBJ2-1, with D possibly being TRBD2 (5 bases). V lost 1 base and J lost 7, with 8 bases in between. The CDR3 consists of 13 residues. The germline V gene has CDR1 LNHDA and CDR2 SQIVND (reference sequence). Here the CDR3 DNA reads TGTGCCAGTAGTATAGGAGGCGGGAATGAGCAGTTCTTC. This translates into CASSIGGGNEQFF.

This clone was seen only once. The chain joins TRBV9 to TRBJ2-2, with no clear D. The CDR3 contains 15 residues. Deletions cut 3 bases from V and 0 bases from J, with 9 bases between. Germline loops: CDR1 SGDLS, CDR2 YYNGEE. The CDR3 here is CASSAAGSNTGELFF. The CDR3 nucleotides read TGTGCCAGCAGCGCAGCCGGGTCGAACACCGGGGAGCTGTTTTTT.

This clone was found a few times. The chain employs TRBV28 and TRBJ2-3, with 7 bases lining up with TRBD2. CDR1 and CDR2 (germline): MDHEN, SYDVKM. This CDR3 has 16 amino acids. J gave up 5 bases and V 4 bases, and 12 bases lay outside the gene matches. This CDR3 is CASSSSRGSSRDTQYF. DNA for the CDR3: TGTGCCAGCAGTTCCTCCCGCGGGAGCTCAAGAGATACGCAGTATTTT.

V gene TRBV2 combines with J gene TRBJ2-1; 10 bases match TRBD2. The CDR3 totals 15 residues. CDR1 and CDR2 (germline): SNHLY, FYNNEI. V gave up 10 bases and J gave up 0 bases; unmatched junction bases: 6. The CDR3 region has the DNA TGTGCCACCGGTAGCGGGAGGAGCTCCTACAATGAGCAGTTCTTC. It yields the protein CATGSGRSSYNEQFF.

The chain employs TRBV28 and TRBJ1-2; weak D call: TRBD1 (6 bases). Trimming pared 5 bases from V and 5 bases from J, leaving 9 bases between. This CDR3 region has 12 residues. Germline CDR1 MDHEN, CDR2 SYDVKM. The CDR3 sequence: CASSVTGYGYTF. CDR3 DNA: TGTGCCAGCAGTGTGACAGGTTATGGCTACACCTTC.

Remarks on this clone: Other DNA sequences in this specimen translate into the identical CDR3. The chain links TRBV28 to TRBJ2-1; TRBD2 matches 7 bases. The CDR3 runs to 14 residues. CDR1 and CDR2 (germline): MDHEN, SYDVKM. V shed 2 bases, J shed 10 bases, and the junction held 8 bases outside the gene matches. The CDR3 loop is CASSLGGLVSEQFF. The CDR3 nucleotides read TGTGCCAGCAGTTTAGGCGGACTAGTATCAGAGCAGTTCTTC.